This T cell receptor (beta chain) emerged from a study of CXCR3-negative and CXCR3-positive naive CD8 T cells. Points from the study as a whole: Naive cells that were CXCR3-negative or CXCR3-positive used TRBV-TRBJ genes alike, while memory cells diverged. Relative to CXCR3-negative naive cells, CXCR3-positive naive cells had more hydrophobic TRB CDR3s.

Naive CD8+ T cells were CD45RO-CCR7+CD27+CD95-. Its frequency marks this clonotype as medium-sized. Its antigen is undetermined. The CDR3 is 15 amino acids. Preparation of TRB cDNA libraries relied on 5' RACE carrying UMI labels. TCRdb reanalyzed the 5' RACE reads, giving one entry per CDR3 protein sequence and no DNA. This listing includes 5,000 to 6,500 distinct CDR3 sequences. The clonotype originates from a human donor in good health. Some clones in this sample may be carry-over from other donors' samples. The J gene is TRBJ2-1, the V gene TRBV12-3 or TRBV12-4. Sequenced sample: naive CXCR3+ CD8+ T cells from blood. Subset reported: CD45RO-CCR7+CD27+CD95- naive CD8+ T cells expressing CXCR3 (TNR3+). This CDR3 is CASSLGVLSYNEQFF.